A selection of T cell receptor beta chains follows, all from one sample in a study of identical twins. MiXCR, applied by TCRdb to the 5' RACE reads, yields one record per CDR3 protein. The sample lists about 660,000 distinct CDR3 sequences; 8.5% to 9.5% were seen once. These same data were also listed under a study on yellow fever vaccine responses in identical twins.

The specimen sequenced was PBMCs. All receptors come from a woman between 18 and 30 years old in good health. CDR3s include the opening cysteine and the closing phenylalanine or tryptophan. A row's size may be missing; if present it is once, few, many or a size class.

few | TRBV30 | CAWSADRATGELFF
few | TRBV9 | CASSVEGPQETQYF
. | TRBV3-1 | CASSFGGGFYNEQFF
few | TRBV10-3 | CAISEVDEQYF
many | TRBV29-1 | CSVEGETQYF
few | TRBV6-5 | CASSYVSGTYEQYF
. | TRBV6-1 | CASKMTAGNTEAFF
few | TRBV20-1 | CSAWGAVAKNIQYF
. | TRBV5-5 | CASSFFGYEQYF
. | TRBV4-2 | CASSQDRGSTYNEQFF
few | TRBV5-1 | CASSLALFSGGNIQYF
many | TRBV6-4 | CASSVSLNNEQFF
few | TRBV10-3 | CAISAGVQETQYF
. | TRBV6-5 | CASSSTWGPGQNTYEQYF
many | TRBV20-1 | CSAASTDTQYF
few | TRBV6-2/TRBV6-3 | CASSYFPTENTEAFF
. | TRBV27 | CASSRQTGIYEQYF
few | TRBV5-1 | CASSVVGGADEQYF
. | TRBV16 | CASSLKREETQYF
many | TRBV12-3/TRBV12-4 | CASSFRGGETQYF
few | TRBV7-6 | CASSLGELPYEQYF
many | TRBV4-1 | CASSQVMGAGQKLFF
few | TRBV20-1 | CSARLRIGYNEQFF
. | TRBV12-3/TRBV12-4 | CASSLVSGGNGYEQYF
few | TRBV28 | CASSFEGRLNYGYTF
many | TRBV5-1 | CASSLAGNGANVLTF
many | TRBV15 | CATSRAPGYTGELFF
few | TRBV6-1 | CASSEPRGPGKLFF
. | TRBV10-3 | CAISEVGTGTYEQYF
many | TRBV9 | CASSVSFPRGPGTDTQYF
. | TRBV7-9 | CASSLGGTGHDEQYF
. | TRBV5-1 | CASSLGQGAYRDYGYTF
few | TRBV24-1 | CATSLGGLSTDTQYF
. | TRBV2 | CASSDRPGDQPQHF
few | TRBV5-1 | CASSSGTDGNTIYF
few | TRBV4-3 | CASNPGPAVFKDYGYTF
few | TRBV2 | CASSEAAPGQGSDTQYF
few | TRBV27 | CASSLLTGRGQPQHF
many | TRBV12-3/TRBV12-4 | CASSTGAGVQYEQYF
. | TRBV12-3/TRBV12-4 | CASSHTGQLTDTQYF
. | TRBV6-7 | CASSYYRDRSPSDTQYF
. | TRBV10-1 | CASSSGRVHEQYF
few | TRBV27 | CASSFGGRASGEQFF
many | TRBV10-3 | CAISEPGGKLFF
. | TRBV10-2 | CATKFGPLNQFF
few | TRBV7-2 | CASSLGAGGGPAEQFF
. | TRBV4-3 | CASSPDGPATNEKLFF
. | TRBV6-1 | CASRLKQGNQPQHF
few | TRBV27 | CASSLTGNYEQYF
many | TRBV6-5 | CASSLAGVGTGELFF
few | TRBV11-2 | CASSLVTGFTYEQYF
many | TRBV20-1 | CSARSESGRAYEQYF
few | TRBV28 | CASSFHGTGRTYNEQFF
. | TRBV5-1 | CASSQTGVVTDTQYF
many | TRBV18 | CASSASRDEQYF
. | TRBV10-3 | CAISESELAGEDTQYF
many | TRBV29-1 | CSVKPGTDNEKLFF
many | TRBV5-1 | CASSLSGGNEQYF
many | TRBV24-1 | CATSDLQMEREQFF